A selection of T cell receptor beta chains follows, all from one sample in a study of blood T cells in healthy people across ages. MiXCR, run by TCRdb on the 5' RACE reads, gives a single entry per CDR3 protein. The profile shows roughly 800,000 distinct CDR3 sequences, 58% of them singletons. The material sequenced was blood. The receptors derive from a young man in good health. CDR3s include the opening cysteine and the closing phenylalanine or tryptophan. A D gene is named only where the DNA matches it firmly. For some rows the clone size is stated as once, few or many, or as a class when expanded; others skip it.

J gene: TRBJ1-1
clone size: -
D gene: TRBD1
V gene: TRBV7-2
CDR3 protein: CASSHAGGIEAFF
CDR3 DNA: TGTGCCAGCAGCCACGCAGGGGGTATAGAAGCTTTCTTT

J gene: TRBJ1-1
clone size: -
D gene: -
V gene: TRBV11-1
CDR3 protein: CASSLVEFGTEAFF
CDR3 DNA: TGTGCCAGCAGCTTAGTGGAGTTCGGGACTGAAGCTTTCTTT

J gene: TRBJ1-2
clone size: -
D gene: TRBD1
V gene: TRBV4-2
CDR3 protein: CASSQVGTGTGDGYTF
CDR3 DNA: TGTGCCAGCAGCCAAGTGGGGACCGGGACAGGAGATGGCTACACCTTC

J gene: TRBJ1-6
clone size: -
D gene: TRBD1
V gene: TRBV2
CDR3 protein: CASRTGHNSPLHF
CDR3 DNA: TGTGCCAGCAGGACAGGGCATAATTCACCCCTCCACTTT

J gene: TRBJ1-1
clone size: -
D gene: -
V gene: TRBV7-2
CDR3 protein: CASSPDPGSTEAFF
CDR3 DNA: TGTGCCAGCAGCCCCGACCCAGGGTCCACTGAAGCTTTCTTT

J gene: TRBJ1-1
clone size: few
D gene: -
V gene: TRBV20-1
CDR3 protein: CSALLGGDTEAFF
CDR3 DNA: TGCAGTGCCCTCCTCGGAGGGGACACTGAAGCTTTCTTT

J gene: TRBJ2-7
clone size: few
D gene: TRBD2
V gene: TRBV7-2
CDR3 protein: CASSLGRSGVEEQYF
CDR3 DNA: TGTGCCAGCAGCTTAGGTAGGAGCGGGGTTGAGGAGCAGTACTTC

J gene: TRBJ2-1
clone size: once
D gene: TRBD2
V gene: TRBV9
CDR3 protein: CASSGSGGPNEQFF
CDR3 DNA: TGTGCCAGCAGCGGTAGCGGGGGGCCGAATGAGCAGTTCTTC

J gene: TRBJ1-1
clone size: -
D gene: -
V gene: TRBV25-1
CDR3 protein: CASRASGGTEAFF
CDR3 DNA: TGTGCCAGCAGGGCCTCTGGGGGTACTGAAGCTTTCTTT

J gene: TRBJ2-1
clone size: -
D gene: TRBD2
V gene: TRBV4-2
CDR3 protein: CASSQDPSGSFREQFF
CDR3 DNA: TGTGCCAGCAGCCAAGATCCCAGCGGGAGTTTCCGTGAGCAGTTCTTC

J gene: TRBJ2-5
clone size: once
D gene: -
V gene: TRBV6-6
CDR3 protein: CASSYRREAQYF
CDR3 DNA: TGTGCCAGCAGTTACCGTAGGGAGGCCCAGTACTTC

J gene: TRBJ1-5
clone size: -
D gene: -
V gene: TRBV12-3/TRBV12-4
CDR3 protein: CASSRTHLGQPQHF
CDR3 DNA: TGTGCCAGCAGCCGAACCCATCTAGGTCAGCCCCAGCATTTT

J gene: TRBJ2-1
clone size: few
D gene: -
V gene: TRBV9
CDR3 protein: CASSVVVGGVPEQFF
CDR3 DNA: TGTGCCAGCAGCGTAGTGGTCGGGGGCGTCCCTGAGCAGTTCTTC

J gene: TRBJ1-6
clone size: -
D gene: -
V gene: TRBV6-5
CDR3 protein: CASSYSGGELNSPLHF
CDR3 DNA: TGTGCCAGCAGTTACTCGGGAGGGGAACTAAATTCACCCCTCCACTTT

J gene: TRBJ1-1
clone size: -
D gene: -
V gene: TRBV28
CDR3 protein: CASSSLTGGTAEAFF
CDR3 DNA: TGTGCCAGCAGTTCCCTCACAGGAGGAACAGCTGAAGCTTTCTTT

J gene: TRBJ1-2
clone size: few
D gene: -
V gene: TRBV2
CDR3 protein: CASSYRESDYGYTF
CDR3 DNA: TGTGCCAGCAGCTACAGGGAGTCTGACTATGGCTACACCTTC

J gene: TRBJ1-5
clone size: -
D gene: -
V gene: TRBV5-8
CDR3 protein: CASSSGPSFIAGKQPQHF
CDR3 DNA: TGTGCCAGCAGCTCGGGGCCGAGCTTTATCGCAGGTAAGCAGCCCCAGCATTTT

J gene: TRBJ2-7
clone size: -
D gene: -
V gene: TRBV29-1
CDR3 protein: CSVEDARQYEQYF
CDR3 DNA: TGCAGCGTTGAAGATGCCCGACAGTATGAGCAGTACTTC

J gene: TRBJ2-3
clone size: -
D gene: -
V gene: TRBV29-1
CDR3 protein: CSGASTDTQYF
CDR3 DNA: TGCAGCGGGGCTAGCACAGATACGCAGTATTTT

J gene: TRBJ2-1
clone size: -
D gene: -
V gene: TRBV20-1
CDR3 protein: CSASITTGYNEQFF
CDR3 DNA: TGCAGTGCGAGTATAACTACTGGATACAATGAGCAGTTCTTC

J gene: TRBJ1-5
clone size: -
D gene: -
V gene: TRBV28
CDR3 protein: CASRDRGRISNQPQHF
CDR3 DNA: TGTGCCAGCAGGGATAGGGGACGGATTAGCAATCAGCCCCAGCATTTT

J gene: TRBJ2-7
clone size: -
D gene: TRBD2
V gene: TRBV19
CDR3 protein: CASAPGLAGYEQYF
CDR3 DNA: TGTGCCAGCGCCCCAGGACTAGCGGGTTACGAGCAGTACTTC

J gene: TRBJ1-1
clone size: -
D gene: -
V gene: TRBV6-5
CDR3 protein: CAGSSGNTEAFF
CDR3 DNA: TGTGCCGGCAGTTCGGGGAACACTGAAGCTTTCTTT

J gene: TRBJ2-1
clone size: -
D gene: TRBD2
V gene: TRBV13
CDR3 protein: CASSPSPGGKNEQFF
CDR3 DNA: TGTGCCAGCAGCCCTTCACCGGGAGGGAAAAATGAGCAGTTCTTC

J gene: TRBJ1-2
clone size: -
D gene: -
V gene: TRBV4-3
CDR3 protein: CASSPRTGIDYGYTF
CDR3 DNA: TGCGCCAGCAGTCCAAGAACAGGGATAGACTATGGCTACACCTTC

J gene: TRBJ2-3
clone size: -
D gene: -
V gene: TRBV11-2
CDR3 protein: CASSLDYRDTQYF
CDR3 DNA: TGTGCCAGCAGCTTAGATTATCGGGATACGCAGTATTTT

J gene: TRBJ2-1
clone size: few
D gene: TRBD2
V gene: TRBV29-1
CDR3 protein: CSAPLAGSYNEQFF
CDR3 DNA: TGCAGCGCCCCACTAGCGGGCTCCTACAATGAGCAGTTCTTC

J gene: TRBJ2-7
clone size: -
D gene: TRBD2
V gene: TRBV7-8
CDR3 protein: CASTTLRGDEQYF
CDR3 DNA: TGTGCCAGCACCACCCTCCGGGGGGACGAGCAGTACTTC